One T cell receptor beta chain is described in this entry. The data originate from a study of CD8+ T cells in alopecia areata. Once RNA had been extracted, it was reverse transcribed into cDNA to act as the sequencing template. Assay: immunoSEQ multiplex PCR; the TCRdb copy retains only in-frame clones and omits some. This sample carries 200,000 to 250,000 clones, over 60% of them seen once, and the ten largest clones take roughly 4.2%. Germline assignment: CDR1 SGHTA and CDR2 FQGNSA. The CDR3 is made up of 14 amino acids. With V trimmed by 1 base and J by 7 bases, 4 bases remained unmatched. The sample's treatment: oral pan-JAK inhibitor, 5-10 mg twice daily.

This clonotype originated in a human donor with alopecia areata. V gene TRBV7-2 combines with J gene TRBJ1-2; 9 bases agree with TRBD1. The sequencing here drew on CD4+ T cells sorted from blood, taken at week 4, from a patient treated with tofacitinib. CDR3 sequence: CASSLDRGQVGYTF. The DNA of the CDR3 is TGTGCCAGCAGCTTAGACAGGGGGCAGGTTGGCTACACCTTC.